This TCR beta chain was observed in a study of blood T cell repertoires in COVID-19. Study-wide background: PBMCs, B-cell-depleted T cells, or T cells provided the cDNA or gDNA that made up the material.

Produced via immunoSEQ multiplex PCR; TCRdb's table is partial and in-frame only. The table shows about 73,000 clones, with about 80% occurring only once. Trimming cost V 5 bases and J 9 bases; bases outside gene matches: 13. There are 17 residues in the CDR3. In germline, CDR1 is LGHDT, CDR2 YNNKEL (reference sequence). The genes are TRBV3-1 (or the pseudogene TRBV3-2) and TRBJ1-6, with 10 bases lining up with TRBD1. The source material was peripheral blood. The TCR originated in a woman aged 55-70 years with acute or convalescent COVID-19. CDR3 sequence reads: CASSERRQGAGGSPLHF. CDR3 nucleotide sequence: TGTGCCAGCAGCGAGCGCCGACAGGGGGCCGGAGGTTCACCCCTCCACTTT.